This T cell receptor (beta chain) appears in the sequencing data of a study of CD8+CD57+ T cells in acquired aplastic anemia. Template material for TCR beta VDJ and CDR3 profiling consisted of genomic DNA. TCRdb itself ran the reads through MiXCR, one entry per CDR3 protein. The sample gives 150,000 to 200,000 distinct CDR3 sequences, 64% of which show up once; roughly 50% is in the top ten. The germline gives CDR1 SGHRS, CDR2 YFSETQ. CDR3 length: 15 residues. V was cut by 3 bases and J by 0 bases, with 11 bases left in between. The sequence was obtained from a human donor with severe aplastic anemia or a healthy control (not recorded which). Specimen: sorted CD4+, CD8+, or CD8+CD57+ T cells (not recorded which) from PBMCs. V is TRBV5-1 and J is TRBJ2-3; weak D call: TRBD1 (6 bases). CDR3 in DNA: TGCGCCAGCAGCTCCCGGACAGATAGCACAGATACGCAGTATTTT. It yields the protein CASSSRTDSTDTQYF.